This TCR beta chain derives from a study of shared clonotypes between healthy human individuals. Overall study findings and caveats: In general, naive subsets displayed greater estimated richness than memory subsets did.

Comment on this clone: The target antigen is unknown.

Method: immunoSEQ multiplex PCR; TCRdb's copy keeps in-frame clones and lacks some. The table records about 680,000 clones, about 90% of them present only once. This CDR3 is built from 17 residues. As defined, naive CD8 cells were CD45RO-negative and positively selected for CCR7, with terminally differentiated effector memory CD45RA+ cells excluded. Sequenced: naive CD8+ T cells sorted from blood. The V gene is TRBV21-1, the J gene TRBJ2-5; TRBD2 is the table's D call, not checked against the DNA. TRBV21-1 is flagged as a pseudogene. The receptor was derived from a young man in good health. The CDR3 spells CASSGELAGDLQETQYF. The CDR3 DNA reads as TGTGCCAGCAGCGGGGAACTAGCGGGAGACCTCCAAGAGACCCAGTACTTC.